A selection of T cell receptor beta chains follows, all from one sample in a study of a mutant IDH1 vaccine in newly diagnosed glioma. Antigen specificity for these receptors is unknown. Profiled with immunoSEQ multiplex PCR; TCRdb holds only in-frame clones, not every one. The sample holds roughly 38,000 clones; 65% to 90% are singletons and the top ten take roughly 20%. Source: PBMCs, taken from a glioma patient whose treatment included an IDH1 peptide vaccine. The receptors originated from a man between 18 and 35 years old with glioma. Some clones in this sample may be carry-over from other donors' samples. Both conserved end residues are part of each CDR3. Each record gives: J gene, V gene, clone size, D gene, CDR3 protein, CDR3 DNA. A D gene is named only where the DNA matches it firmly. Expanded clones are given a class, and other clones once, few, many or no size at all.

>TRBJ2-3|TRBV13|once|.
CASSKAGVDTQYF
TGTGCCAGCAGCAAGGCAGGAGTAGATACGCAGTATTTT
>TRBJ2-6|TRBV25-1|.|.
CASSDSSGANVLTF
TGTGCCAGCAGTGACTCTTCTGGGGCCAACGTCCTGACTTTC
>TRBJ1-1|TRBV5-6|.|.
CASSLGRLVRGTEAFF
TGTGCCAGCAGCTTGGGTCGCTTGGTTCGGGGGACTGAAGCTTTCTTT
>TRBJ1-2|TRBV13|.|TRBD1
CASSLGATGPVYGYTF
TGTGCCAGCAGCTTAGGAGCGACAGGGCCGGTCTATGGCTACACCTTC
>TRBJ1-1|TRBV5-5|.|.
CASSLSRMGTLAEAFF
TGTGCCAGCAGCTTATCACGGATGGGAACACTTGCGGAAGCTTTCTTT
>TRBJ1-1|TRBV5-4|.|.
CASSYGTDVMNTEAFF
TGTGCCAGCAGCTACGGGACCGATGTCATGAACACTGAAGCTTTCTTT
>TRBJ1-2|TRBV7-3|.|TRBD1
CASSLAGGKYGYTF
TGTGCCAGCAGCTTGGCAGGGGGGAAATATGGCTACACCTTC
>TRBJ1-4|TRBV30|.|.
CAWSKGGNREKLFF
TGTGCCTGGAGTAAGGGGGGGAACAGGGAAAAACTGTTTTTT
>TRBJ1-3|TRBV11-2|.|.
CASSLAFLTVGNTIYF
TGTGCCAGCAGCTTAGCTTTTTTAACAGTTGGAAACACCATATATTTT
>TRBJ2-5|TRBV7-2|.|.
CASSDPGLMETQYF
TGTGCCAGCAGCGATCCGGGACTTATGGAGACCCAGTACTTC
>TRBJ1-5|TRBV30|.|.
CAWSVTGNQPQHF
TGTGCCTGGAGTGTAACGGGGAATCAGCCCCAGCATTTT
>TRBJ2-7|TRBV5-6|.|.
CASSLGGPEYF
TGTGCCAGCAGCTTGGGGGGTCCCGAGTACTTC
>TRBJ2-5|TRBV5-1|.|.
CASSLGQKETQYF
TGCGCCAGCAGTCTAGGACAGAAAGAGACCCAGTACTTC
>TRBJ1-2|TRBV19|.|TRBD1
CASTRSTGVMAGYTF
TGTGCCAGTACCCGATCCACAGGGGTCATGGCGGGCTACACCTTC
>TRBJ2-7|TRBV2|once|TRBD1
CASSGGTGMYEQYF
TGTGCCAGCAGTGGCGGGACAGGGATGTACGAGCAGTACTTC
>TRBJ2-7|TRBV19|.|.
CASSSTATYEQYF
TGTGCCAGTTCTTCTACAGCGACCTACGAGCAGTACTTC
>TRBJ2-7|TRBV7-2|.|TRBD2
CASSPMGGAGAYEQYF
TGTGCCAGCAGCCCCATGGGAGGAGCGGGGGCCTACGAGCAGTACTTC
>TRBJ2-2|TRBV15|few|.
CATSRDRQVFTGELFF
TGTGCCACCAGCAGAGATAGACAGGTATTCACCGGGGAGCTGTTTTTT
>TRBJ2-1|TRBV29-1|.|TRBD1
CSVDGTGGLSSYNEQFF
TGCAGCGTTGACGGGACAGGGGGCCTGAGCTCCTACAATGAGCAGTTCTTC
>TRBJ2-7|TRBV10-3|once|TRBD2
CAISEGRGDYYEQYF
TGTGCCATCAGTGAGGGGCGGGGGGACTACTACGAGCAGTACTTC
>TRBJ1-5|TRBV25-1|.|TRBD1
CASSGGPGTGGNQPQHF
TGTGCCAGCAGCGGGGGCCCGGGGACAGGGGGCAATCAGCCCCAGCATTTT
>TRBJ1-1|TRBV27|.|.
CASSLQFMNTEAFF
TGTGCCAGCAGTCTACAGTTTATGAACACTGAAGCTTTCTTT
>TRBJ1-4|TRBV30|.|.
CAWSALGWATNEKLFF
TGTGCCTGGAGTGCCCTTGGATGGGCAACTAATGAAAAACTGTTTTTT
>TRBJ2-7|TRBV7-9|.|TRBD1
CASSQGTYRGEYYEQYF
TGTGCCAGCAGCCAAGGAACGTACAGGGGGGAGTACTACGAGCAGTACTTC
>TRBJ1-4|TRBV19|.|TRBD1
CASSMDGTGREKLFF
TGTGCCAGTAGTATGGATGGGACAGGGCGTGAAAAACTGTTTTTT
>TRBJ1-2|TRBV10-3|.|.
CAISESADYGYTF
TGTGCCATCAGTGAGTCTGCAGACTATGGCTACACCTTC
>TRBJ2-5|TRBV6-5|.|.
CASSYSGDPGQTQYF
TGTGCCAGCAGTTACTCGGGGGACCCCGGGCAGACCCAGTACTTC
>TRBJ2-2|TRBV25-1|few|TRBD1
CASSPPSGTGTNTGELFF
TGTGCCAGCAGCCCCCCCTCCGGGACAGGGACGAACACCGGGGAGCTGTTTTTT
>TRBJ1-3|TRBV10-3|.|TRBD1
CAISGDRDGNTIYF
TGTGCCATCAGTGGGGACAGGGACGGAAACACCATATATTTT
>TRBJ2-2|TRBV9|.|.
CASSVGWGAYTGELFF
TGTGCCAGCAGCGTAGGATGGGGGGCGTACACCGGGGAGCTGTTTTTT
>TRBJ2-6|TRBV5-1|.|.
CASSPNWGGAGANVLTF
TGCGCCAGCAGCCCTAATTGGGGAGGAGCTGGGGCCAACGTCCTGACTTTC
>TRBJ2-1|TRBV27|.|TRBD2
CASSQGLAGGIGEQFF
TGTGCCAGCAGTCAGGGACTAGCGGGAGGGATAGGTGAGCAGTTCTTC
>TRBJ1-6|TRBV7-8|.|.
CASSPSRQAYNSPLHF
TGTGCCAGCAGCCCGTCCAGACAGGCATATAATTCACCCCTCCACTTT
>TRBJ1-1|TRBV5-1|few|.
CASVNGNEAFF
TGCGCCAGCGTAAACGGGAATGAAGCTTTCTTT
>TRBJ1-1|TRBV4-3|.|.
CASSQDWRNTEAFF
TGCGCCAGCAGCCAAGATTGGCGGAACACTGAAGCTTTCTTT
>TRBJ2-7|TRBV7-2|once|.
CASSFTTHTYEQYF
TGTGCCAGCAGCTTTACGACGCACACCTACGAGCAGTACTTC
>TRBJ1-5|TRBV6-5|.|.
CASRRLENQPQHF
TGTGCCAGCCGACGGCTGGAGAATCAGCCCCAGCATTTT
>TRBJ1-1|TRBV29-1|.|TRBD1
CSVWRQGDTEAFF
TGCAGCGTTTGGAGACAGGGGGATACTGAAGCTTTCTTT
>TRBJ1-4|TRBV13|.|TRBD1
CASSLQGAVGEKLFF
TGTGCCAGCAGCTTACAGGGGGCGGTCGGAGAAAAACTGTTTTTT
>TRBJ1-1|TRBV19|.|.
CASSILQGAEAFF
TGTGCCAGTAGTATACTACAGGGTGCTGAAGCTTTCTTT
>TRBJ2-5|TRBV7-2|.|TRBD2
CASSWGLAVETQYF
TGTGCTAGCAGCTGGGGACTAGCGGTAGAGACCCAGTACTTC
>TRBJ1-1|TRBV9|.|.
CASSPRPKLNTEAFF
TGTGCCAGCAGCCCCCGGCCTAAATTGAACACTGAAGCTTTCTTT
>TRBJ2-2|TRBV6-5|few|.
CASAIGFWNTGELFF
TGTGCCAGCGCGATCGGCTTCTGGAACACCGGGGAGCTGTTTTTT
>TRBJ1-3|TRBV5-1|.|.
CASSLEAGSGNTIYF
TGCGCCAGCAGCTTGGAGGCGGGCTCTGGAAACACCATATATTTT
>TRBJ1-2|TRBV5-1|.|.
CASSSWGAGDYGYTF
TGCGCCAGCAGCTCTTGGGGGGCAGGGGACTATGGCTACACCTTC
>TRBJ2-3|TRBV4-1|.|.
CASSPLYTDTQYF
TGCGCCAGCAGCCCGCTATACACAGATACGCAGTATTTT
>TRBJ2-5|TRBV9|.|.
CASSEQDLQETQYF
TGTGCCAGCAGCGAGCAGGACCTCCAAGAGACCCAGTACTTC
>TRBJ1-5|TRBV5-1|.|.
CASSLEAGFNQPQHF
TGCGCCAGCAGCTTGGAAGCAGGGTTCAATCAGCCCCAGCATTTT
>TRBJ2-1|TRBV7-3|.|.
CASRISSYNEQFF
TGTGCCAGCCGGATAAGCTCCTACAATGAGCAGTTCTTC
>TRBJ2-7|TRBV30|.|.
CALQEPGIYEQYF
TGTGCTTTACAGGAACCAGGGATATACGAGCAGTACTTC
>TRBJ1-1|TRBV5-1|.|TRBD1
CASSLTTGGNTEAFF
TGCGCCAGCAGCCTAACGACAGGGGGGAACACTGAAGCTTTCTTT
>TRBJ1-5|TRBV30|.|.
CAWSVDSDQPQHF
TGTGCCTGGAGTGTAGATAGCGATCAGCCCCAGCATTTT
>TRBJ2-5|TRBV7-7|.|.
CASSLRGLSETQYF
TGTGCTAGCAGCTTACGGGGCCTTTCGGAGACCCAGTACTTC
>TRBJ1-2|TRBV5-1|.|TRBD1
CASSLGQGGGYTF
TGCGCCAGCAGCCTAGGACAGGGAGGAGGCTACACCTTC
>TRBJ2-7|TRBV19|.|TRBD2
CASSIGTSPPFYEQYF
TGTGCCAGTAGTATTGGGACTAGCCCCCCCTTCTACGAGCAGTACTTC